This T cell receptor (beta chain) was recovered during a study of cytomegalovirus exposure and HLA in healthy donors. Trimming took 5 bases from V and 0 from J, leaving 11 bases between them. The CDR3 loop spans 15 amino acids. CDR1 SGHTA and CDR2 FQGNSA come from the germline V gene. PCR was performed using 60 Vbeta and 13 Jbeta primers. Profiled with immunoSEQ multiplex PCR; TCRdb holds only in-frame clones, not every one. The sample lists roughly 130,000 clones, around 72% occurring once. The sequence was collected from a human donor in good health. J is TRBJ2-1 and V is TRBV7-2; possibly TRBD1 for D (6 bases). Sequencing input: PBMCs. The CDR3 DNA follows: TGTGCCAGCAGCGCGACAGGCAGCTCCTACAATGAGCAGTTCTTC. Translated: CASSATGSSYNEQFF.